The clone carrying this T cell receptor beta chain appeared a single time. These data belong to a study of blood T cell repertoires in COVID-19. On the study more broadly: T cells, B-cell-depleted T cells, or PBMCs provided the cDNA or gDNA that served as material.

In the original analysis: By means of reference gene primer amplification, nucleated cell counts were estimated. Profiling relied on immunoSEQ multiplex PCR, and the TCRdb table lists in-frame clones only, not all of them. V and J calls and clone size follow that table, whereas D and trimming were derived from the DNA. This sample has about 210,000 clones; approximately 80% occur once, and the top ten carry around 9%. Looked up from germline, CDR1 is KGHDR and CDR2 is SFDVKD. The CDR3 loop spans 19 amino acids. The trim removed 4 bases at V and 3 bases at J, leaving 14 bases unmatched. Cohort placement rested on clinical history that participants reported themselves. Donors in Cohort 3 counted as recovered after two negative PCRs, clearance, or symptom resolution.

This sequence was found in a middle-aged man who had recovered from COVID-19. The chain uses TRBV24-1 and TRBJ1-4; 9 bases align to TRBD1. Sequencing was done on a sample of PBMCs or T cells enriched from blood (not recorded which). The CDR3 region has the DNA TGTGCCACCAGTGACCTCGACAGGGGGAAAAAGGGAGCTAATGAAAAACTGTTTTTT. This encodes CATSDLDRGKKGANEKLFF.